The TCR beta chain described here comes from a study of shared clonotypes between healthy human individuals. The study, taken as a whole, reports: Clonotype sharing among donors was expected to depend on sequencing depth.

Clones were sequenced by immunoSEQ multiplex PCR, and TCRdb holds only the in-frame ones, with some missing. Of roughly 2.1 million clones in the sample, around 93% are singletons; the top ten hold over 1.5%. This CDR3 is 17 amino acids long. The germline V gene encodes CDR1 PRHDT and CDR2 FYEKMQ (reference sequence). V dropped 6 bases and J dropped 0 bases, with 18 bases sitting between them. About this clone: Its cognate antigen is unknown.

The naive CD8 population came from CD45RO-negative cells selected for CCR7, without terminally differentiated effector memory CD45RA+ cells. This sequence was found in a man between 18 and 35 years old in good health. Some clones in this sample may be carry-over from other donors' samples. Specimen: naive CD8+ T cells from PBMCs. The chain combines TRBV13 with TRBJ2-4; a weak D match, TRBD2 (5 bases). CDR3 loop: CASSNTGNGLAKNIQYF. The CDR3, as DNA: TGTGCCAGCAGTAATACTGGAAACGGACTAGCCAAAAACATTCAGTACTTC.